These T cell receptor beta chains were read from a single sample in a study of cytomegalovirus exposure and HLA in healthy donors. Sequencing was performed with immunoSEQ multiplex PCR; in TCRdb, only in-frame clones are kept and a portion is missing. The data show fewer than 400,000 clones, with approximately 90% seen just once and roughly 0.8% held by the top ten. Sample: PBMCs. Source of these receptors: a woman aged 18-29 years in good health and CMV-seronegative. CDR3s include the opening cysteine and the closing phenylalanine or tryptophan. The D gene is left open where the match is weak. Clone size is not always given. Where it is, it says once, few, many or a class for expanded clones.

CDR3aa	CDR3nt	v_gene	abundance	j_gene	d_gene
CASSLDRTYEQYF	TGTGCCAGCAGCCTGGACAGAACCTACGAGCAGTACTTC	TRBV5-6	-	TRBJ2-7	-
CSVSRSSSGNTIYF	TGCAGCGTTTCTCGGAGCAGCTCTGGAAACACCATATATTTT	TRBV29-1	-	TRBJ1-3	-
CATTGAYEQYF	TGTGCCACGACAGGGGCCTACGAGCAGTACTTC	TRBV6-5	once	TRBJ2-7	TRBD1
CSVELSRTGSPSYEQYF	TGCAGCGTTGAACTAAGTAGAACCGGGAGTCCCTCCTACGAGCAGTACTTC	TRBV29-1	-	TRBJ2-7	-
CASTLEGGPYSNQPQHF	TGTGCCAGCACGCTCGAAGGGGGCCCATATAGCAATCAGCCCCAGCATTTT	TRBV2	-	TRBJ1-5	TRBD1
CASSQENSAEYEQYF	TGTGCCAGCAGCCAAGAAAACTCAGCGGAGTACGAGCAGTACTTC	TRBV4-2	-	TRBJ2-7	-
CASSFGPTGTDTQYF	TGTGCCAGCAGCTTCGGTCCCACGGGCACAGATACGCAGTATTTT	TRBV7-2	-	TRBJ2-3	-
CASSNQGAGNTGELFF	TGTGCCAGCAGTAACCAGGGGGCTGGGAACACCGGGGAGCTGTTTTTT	TRBV6-4	-	TRBJ2-2	TRBD1
CASSSGVSYTQYF	TGTGCCAGCAGTTCCGGGGTCTCGTATACGCAGTATTTT	TRBV27	-	TRBJ2-3	-
CASSLSSRGQGSQPQHF	TGTGCCAGCAGCTTAAGTAGTAGGGGGCAGGGAAGTCAGCCCCAGCATTTT	TRBV13	few	TRBJ1-5	TRBD1
CASSPVGQGGYNEQFF	TGTGCCAGCTCACCGGTAGGGCAGGGGGGCTACAATGAGCAGTTCTTC	TRBV18	once	TRBJ2-1	-
CASTGSGSAGDTQYF	TGTGCCAGCACTGGTAGCGGGAGTGCTGGAGATACGCAGTATTTT	TRBV2	-	TRBJ2-3	TRBD2
CASTGLAGVQETQYF	TGTGCCAGCACTGGACTAGCGGGAGTCCAAGAGACCCAGTACTTC	TRBV2	-	TRBJ2-5	TRBD2
CASSHSGGYEQYF	TGTGCCAGCAGCCATAGCGGAGGCTACGAGCAGTACTTC	TRBV11-1	-	TRBJ2-7	-
CASSSSRDNEQFF	TGTGCCAGCAGCTCCTCCCGGGACAATGAGCAGTTCTTC	TRBV7-2	-	TRBJ2-1	-
CASSFLGGSSYNEQFF	TGTGCCAGCAGTTTCCTGGGGGGGAGCTCCTACAATGAGCAGTTCTTC	TRBV27	-	TRBJ2-1	TRBD2
CASSTRTGFGIMNTEAFF	TGTGCCAGCAGCACCCGGACAGGGTTCGGGATCATGAACACTGAAGCTTTCTTT	TRBV11-2	-	TRBJ1-1	TRBD1
CASSLRSAGELFF	TGTGCCAGCAGCTTACGGTCCGCCGGGGAGCTGTTTTTT	TRBV7-9	-	TRBJ2-2	-
CASSSLTPVSPGYTF	TGTGCCAGCAGTTCCTTGACACCTGTATCACCTGGCTACACCTTC	TRBV6-5	-	TRBJ1-2	-
CASSDQGYEQYF	TGTGCCAGCAGTGACCAGGGTTACGAGCAGTACTTC	TRBV9	-	TRBJ2-7	-
CASSVGERNNEQFF	TGTGCCAGCAGCGTAGGGGAGAGAAACAATGAGCAGTTCTTC	TRBV9	-	TRBJ2-1	-
CASSQEGVAGYTF	TGTGCCAGCAGTCAAGAGGGGGTAGCTGGCTACACCTTC	TRBV28	-	TRBJ1-2	-
CASSLGRLPPSSEQYF	TGTGCCAGCAGCTTAGGTCGACTACCCCCCTCCTCCGAGCAGTACTTC	TRBV7-8	-	TRBJ2-7	-
CASSFSVQETQYF	TGTGCTAGCAGCTTCTCGGTCCAAGAGACCCAGTACTTC	TRBV7-7	-	TRBJ2-5	-
CASSIDASGLTNEQFF	TGTGCCAGTAGTATAGACGCTAGCGGACTGACCAATGAGCAGTTCTTC	TRBV19	-	TRBJ2-1	TRBD2
CASSHRGTSGGYEQYF	TGTGCCAGCAGCCACCGTGGGACTAGCGGGGGCTACGAGCAGTACTTC	TRBV5-4	-	TRBJ2-7	TRBD2
CASSPLGSSSNQPQHF	TGTGCCAGCTCACCGTTGGGCAGCAGTAGCAATCAGCCCCAGCATTTT	TRBV18	-	TRBJ1-5	-
CASSQGPRGGTEAFF	TGCGCCAGCAGCCAGGGCCCGAGGGGGGGCACTGAAGCTTTCTTT	TRBV4-3	-	TRBJ1-1	-
CASRPGGEWNTEAFF	TGTGCCAGCAGACCAGGGGGCGAGTGGAACACTGAAGCTTTCTTT	TRBV5-4	-	TRBJ1-1	TRBD1
CACRGEDPARETQYF	TGTGCCTGCCGGGGGGAAGACCCCGCCCGAGAGACCCAGTACTTC	TRBV30	-	TRBJ2-5	TRBD2
CASSRTGGVRNYGYTF	TGTGCCAGCAGTCGGACAGGGGGCGTACGGAACTATGGCTACACCTTC	TRBV27	-	TRBJ1-2	TRBD1
CASSRGRDRDYEQYF	TGTGCCAGCAGCAGGGGCCGGGACAGGGACTACGAGCAGTACTTC	TRBV6-5	once	TRBJ2-7	TRBD1
CASSLAGTSFADTQYF	TGTGCCAGCAGCTTAGCGGGGACTAGCTTTGCAGATACGCAGTATTTT	TRBV13	-	TRBJ2-3	TRBD2
CASSPGQGAGGREFF	TGTGCCAGCAGTCCTGGACAGGGGGCTGGGGGTAGGGAGTTCTTC	TRBV6-1	once	TRBJ2-1	TRBD1
CASSQDWGSVAGELFF	TGCGCCAGCAGCCAAGATTGGGGTAGCGTCGCCGGGGAGCTGTTTTTT	TRBV4-3	once	TRBJ2-2	-
CASSIEGTGSYEQYF	TGTGCCAGTAGTATCGAAGGGACAGGGTCCTACGAGCAGTACTTC	TRBV19	-	TRBJ2-7	TRBD1
CASSVVPGENTEAFF	TGTGCCAGCAGCGTAGTCCCGGGGGAGAACACTGAAGCTTTCTTT	TRBV9	-	TRBJ1-1	-
CASSSRDRGLNYGYTF	TGTGCCAGCAGTTCCCGGGACAGGGGCTTAAACTATGGCTACACCTTC	TRBV28	-	TRBJ1-2	TRBD1
CASSQSSPRAYEQYF	TGTGCCAGCAGTCAAAGCTCCCCCAGGGCCTACGAGCAGTACTTC	TRBV27	-	TRBJ2-7	-
CASSTPSVNYGYTF	TGTGCCAGCAGCACCCCCTCGGTAAACTATGGCTACACCTTC	TRBV6-6	-	TRBJ1-2	-
CASLDRGYEQYF	TGTGCCAGCCTCGACAGGGGCTACGAGCAGTACTTC	TRBV6-6	-	TRBJ2-7	TRBD1
CASSLAGAGHEQFF	TGCGCCAGCAGCTTGGCGGGCGCGGGGCATGAGCAGTTCTTC	TRBV5-1	once	TRBJ2-1	-
CASSQDRGRNQPQHF	TGTGCCAGTAGCCAGGACAGGGGACGCAATCAGCCCCAGCATTTT	TRBV19	-	TRBJ1-5	TRBD1
CASSSLPSGQIYNEQFF	TGCGCCAGCAGCTCACTACCTAGCGGACAGATCTACAATGAGCAGTTCTTC	TRBV5-1	-	TRBJ2-1	-
CASSVQGRPYEQYF	TGTGCCAGCAGCGTACAAGGGAGGCCCTACGAGCAGTACTTC	TRBV7-2	-	TRBJ2-7	-
CASSQDRFTGGYEQYF	TGCGCCAGCAGCCAAGATAGATTTACAGGGGGCTACGAGCAGTACTTC	TRBV4-1	-	TRBJ2-7	TRBD1
CASSSMREGLYNEQFF	TGTGCCAGCAGTTCCATGCGGGAGGGCCTATACAATGAGCAGTTCTTC	TRBV27	-	TRBJ2-1	TRBD2
CASSLYGELFF	TGTGCCAGCAGCTTGTACGGGGAGCTGTTTTTT	TRBV11-2	-	TRBJ2-2	-
CASRDPGKGAQTQYF	TGCGCCAGCAGAGACCCAGGCAAGGGGGCACAGACCCAGTACTTC	TRBV4-1	-	TRBJ2-5	TRBD1
CASTPPDREAGELFF	TGTGCCAGTACCCCCCCGGACAGGGAGGCCGGGGAGCTGTTTTTT	TRBV19	-	TRBJ2-2	TRBD1
CASTETGEQYF	TGTGCCAGCACCGAAACCGGCGAGCAGTACTTC	TRBV2	few	TRBJ2-7	-
CASSPPGTGNTGELFF	TGTGCCAGCAGCCCACCCGGGACTGGCAACACCGGGGAGCTGTTTTTT	TRBV7-2	-	TRBJ2-2	-
CASSSTGGEQYF	TGTGCCAGCAGCTCGACAGGGGGTGAGCAGTACTTC	TRBV11-3	-	TRBJ2-7	TRBD1
CASELAGDSYEQYF	TGTGCCAGTGAACTAGCGGGAGATTCCTACGAGCAGTACTTC	TRBV28	-	TRBJ2-7	TRBD2
CASSSKYGVDKGLSAFF	TGCGCCAGCAGCTCAAAATACGGTGTTGACAAGGGGCTGAGCGCTTTCTTT	TRBV4-1	once	TRBJ1-1	-
CASSQRLAGEYNEQFF	TGTGCCAGCAGCCAGAGACTAGCCGGAGAGTACAATGAGCAGTTCTTC	TRBV7-8	-	TRBJ2-1	TRBD2
CASSIWAGGSNQPQHF	TGTGCCAGTAGTATTTGGGCTGGAGGTAGCAATCAGCCCCAGCATTTT	TRBV19	-	TRBJ1-5	-
CASSARDSSIEPQHF	TGTGCCAGCAGCGCCAGGGACAGTTCAATCGAGCCCCAGCATTTT	TRBV7-9	-	TRBJ1-5	TRBD1
CASSRAGWQDTGELFF	TGTGCCAGCAGCCGCGCAGGGTGGCAGGACACCGGGGAGCTGTTTTTT	TRBV7-9	-	TRBJ2-2	-
CASRPQGGNTEAFF	TGTGCCAGCAGACCTCAGGGGGGCAACACTGAAGCTTTCTTT	TRBV27	-	TRBJ1-1	TRBD1